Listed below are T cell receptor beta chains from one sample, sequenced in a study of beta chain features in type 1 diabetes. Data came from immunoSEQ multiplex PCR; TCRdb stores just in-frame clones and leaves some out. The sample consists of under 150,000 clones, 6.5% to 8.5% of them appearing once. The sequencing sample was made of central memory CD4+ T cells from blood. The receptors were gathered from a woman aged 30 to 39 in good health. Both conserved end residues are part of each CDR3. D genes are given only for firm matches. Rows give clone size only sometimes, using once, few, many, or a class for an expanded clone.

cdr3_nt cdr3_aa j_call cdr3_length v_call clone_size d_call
TGTGCCAGCAGCTCTGTCTCTAATGAAAAACTGTTTTTT CASSSVSNEKLFF TRBJ1-4 13 TRBV5-6 - -
TGTGCCAGCAGTGAACAACAGGGGAACACCATATATTTT CASSEQQGNTIYF TRBJ1-3 13 TRBV2 few TRBD1
TGTGCCAGCACCCCCGACGGGGATCGTCAGCCCCAGCATTTT CASTPDGDRQPQHF TRBJ1-5 14 TRBV5-8 few -
TGCGCCAGCAGCTCTGGCGGGAGTTGGGAGCAGTTCTTC CASSSGGSWEQFF TRBJ2-1 13 TRBV5-1 - TRBD2
TGTGCCAGCAGCAGGGGTGAAAGCTCCTACAATGAGCAGTTCTTC CASSRGESSYNEQFF TRBJ2-1 15 TRBV25-1 few -
TGTGCCTGGAGTGTCTCGGGATACGAGCAGTACTTC CAWSVSGYEQYF TRBJ2-7 12 TRBV30 few -
TGCGCCAGCAGCCTGACAGGGGGAAATACTGAAGCTTTCTTT CASSLTGGNTEAFF TRBJ1-1 14 TRBV5-1 few TRBD1
TGTGCCAGCAGCCCAAGGTCCGGGACAGGGGGAATCCAGTACTTC CASSPRSGTGGIQYF TRBJ2-5 15 TRBV11-1 - TRBD1
TGTGCCAGCAGCTTTGGACAACTCTACGAGCAGTACTTC CASSFGQLYEQYF TRBJ2-7 13 TRBV7-3 - -
TGTGCCAGCAGCTTAAACTCATACAATGAGCAGTTCTTC CASSLNSYNEQFF TRBJ2-1 13 TRBV7-2 many -
TGCGCCAGCAGCTGGGACAGGGGGAACACTGAAGCTTTCTTT CASSWDRGNTEAFF TRBJ1-1 14 TRBV5-1 few TRBD1
TGTGCCACCAGCAGAGGGGCGACAGGGACGGGTAAGCAGTACTTC CATSRGATGTGKQYF TRBJ2-7 15 TRBV15 few TRBD1
TGTGCCAGCTCACCACTGGAGACAGGGATCTACGAGCAGTACTTC CASSPLETGIYEQYF TRBJ2-7 15 TRBV18 - TRBD1
TGCGCCAGCAGCTTGGAGGGGGCGAGCTACTATGGCTACACCTTC CASSLEGASYYGYTF TRBJ1-2 15 TRBV5-1 few TRBD1
TGTGCCAGCAGCATCCTCGGGTCGAACACCGGGGAGCTGTTTTTT CASSILGSNTGELFF TRBJ2-2 15 TRBV7-3 - -
TGTGCCAGCAGTTTAACGGGAGGAGAGACCGGGGAGCTGTTTTTT CASSLTGGETGELFF TRBJ2-2 15 TRBV6-5 few TRBD2
TGTGCCAGCAGCCCGGACAGGGGCGGACAGACCCAGTACTTC CASSPDRGGQTQYF TRBJ2-5 14 TRBV4-2 few TRBD1
TGCGCCAGCAGCCAAGATGCGACTAGCGGGAGTTTTGTGGGCTCCTACGAGCAGTACTTC CASSQDATSGSFVGSYEQYF TRBJ2-7 20 TRBV4-1 - TRBD2
TGTGCCAGCAGCCCAGGAATCCGGGAGCTGTTTTTT CASSPGIRELFF TRBJ2-2 12 TRBV7-2 few -
TGCGCCAGCAGCCAAGAGTGGGGAGCGGGGGCCAACGTCCTGACTTTC CASSQEWGAGANVLTF TRBJ2-6 16 TRBV4-3 - -
TGTGCCAGCAGTTACGGAGCTTCTGGGGCCAACGTCCTGACTTTC CASSYGASGANVLTF TRBJ2-6 15 TRBV6-6 - -
TGCGCCAGCAGCCCCAGGCCACACCAAATTAACACCGGGGAGCTGTTTTTT CASSPRPHQINTGELFF TRBJ2-2 17 TRBV4-3 few -
TGTGCCATCAGTGAGGAGATTTCAGGGAATCAGCCCCAGCATTTT CAISEEISGNQPQHF TRBJ1-5 15 TRBV10-3 - -
TGCAGCGTGGGAGCAGGGGTGGGCTATGGCTACACCTTC CSVGAGVGYGYTF TRBJ1-2 13 TRBV29-1 many -
TGCGCCAGCAGCTTCACAGGGGGTGCCTACAATGAGCAGTTCTTC CASSFTGGAYNEQFF TRBJ2-1 15 TRBV5-1 - TRBD1
TGTGCCAGCAGCCCAAGTCGCACAGGGAACGCTGAAGCTTTCTTT CASSPSRTGNAEAFF TRBJ1-1 15 TRBV14 few -
TGTGCCAGCTCAACCACCGGGGGGAGTCGCACAGATACGCAGTATTTT CASSTTGGSRTDTQYF TRBJ2-3 16 TRBV28 few TRBD2
TGTGCCAGCAGGCCGAGGGCATATAGGGACACAGATACGCAGTATTTT CASRPRAYRDTDTQYF TRBJ2-3 16 TRBV7-9 - -
TGCGCCAGCAGCGCAGCCGGGACTATCTACAATGAGCAGTTCTTC CASSAAGTIYNEQFF TRBJ2-1 15 TRBV5-1 - TRBD2
TGCGCCAGCAGCCAAGAAGGCCGGTCCGGGACAACTAATGAAAAACTGTTTTTT CASSQEGRSGTTNEKLFF TRBJ1-4 18 TRBV4-3 few -
TGCGCCAGCAGCTCGGGGACTAGCCGTTCCTTTTACGAGCAGTACTTC CASSSGTSRSFYEQYF TRBJ2-7 16 TRBV5-1 - TRBD2
TGTGCCTGGACTTTAGATGGCACAGATACGCAGTATTTT CAWTLDGTDTQYF TRBJ2-3 13 TRBV30 many -
TGTGCCAGCAGCCCCGGGAGTTCCTCCTACGAGCAGTACTTC CASSPGSSSYEQYF TRBJ2-7 14 TRBV7-2 - -
TGTGCCTGGGCCTCAAGGACTCCTCCAGATACGCAGTATTTT CAWASRTPPDTQYF TRBJ2-3 14 TRBV30 few -
TGTGCCAGCAGCCAAAAGACTTACGAGCAGTACTTC CASSQKTYEQYF TRBJ2-7 12 TRBV7-2 few -
TGTGCCTGGAGACTGCCGGGACAGGGAGAGACCCAGTACTTC CAWRLPGQGETQYF TRBJ2-5 14 TRBV30 few TRBD1
TGTGCTAGCAGCTCCGGAGGCCACACAGATACGCAGTATTTT CASSSGGHTDTQYF TRBJ2-3 14 TRBV7-7 few -
TGTGCCAGCAGCCCAAAGGCCCGACAGGGGATGTTTTACGAGCAGTACTTC CASSPKARQGMFYEQYF TRBJ2-7 17 TRBV14 - TRBD1
TGTGCCAGCAGTTTTCGGGGGAATGAGCAGTTCTTC CASSFRGNEQFF TRBJ2-1 12 TRBV11-2 - -
TGTGCCAGCAGTGGTAGCGCCACAGATACGCAGTATTTT CASSGSATDTQYF TRBJ2-3 13 TRBV6-1 few -
TGCGCCAGCAGAACAACTAGCGGGGGGAGCCTGAAGACCCAGTACTTC CASRTTSGGSLKTQYF TRBJ2-5 16 TRBV5-1 - TRBD2